This T cell receptor (beta chain) was sequenced during a study of tumour-infiltrating T cells in Burkitt lymphoma. Study background: All epidemiological Burkitt lymphoma subtypes were represented in the cohort.

Study-wide findings and caveats: Several public clonotypes recurred in numerous Burkitt lymphoma patients.

This clone has a handful of counts. Antigen: not known. Sequencing was performed with immunoSEQ multiplex PCR; in TCRdb, only in-frame clones are kept and a portion is missing. The sample lists roughly 4,200 clones; more than 13% were seen once. This sequence originates from a human donor with Burkitt lymphoma. The specimen was tumor tissue.

This CDR3 reads CATSRDPGTQNIQYF. Here the CDR3 DNA reads TGTGCCACCAGCAGAGATCCTGGGACACAGAACATTCAGTACTTC. V gene TRBV15 combines with J gene TRBJ2-4, with D possibly TRBD1 on 6 matching bases. Germline V CDR1 and CDR2: LNHNV, YYDKDF (reference sequence). The V gene lost 0 bases and the J gene lost 7 bases, with 13 bases spanning the gap. This CDR3 has 15 amino acids.